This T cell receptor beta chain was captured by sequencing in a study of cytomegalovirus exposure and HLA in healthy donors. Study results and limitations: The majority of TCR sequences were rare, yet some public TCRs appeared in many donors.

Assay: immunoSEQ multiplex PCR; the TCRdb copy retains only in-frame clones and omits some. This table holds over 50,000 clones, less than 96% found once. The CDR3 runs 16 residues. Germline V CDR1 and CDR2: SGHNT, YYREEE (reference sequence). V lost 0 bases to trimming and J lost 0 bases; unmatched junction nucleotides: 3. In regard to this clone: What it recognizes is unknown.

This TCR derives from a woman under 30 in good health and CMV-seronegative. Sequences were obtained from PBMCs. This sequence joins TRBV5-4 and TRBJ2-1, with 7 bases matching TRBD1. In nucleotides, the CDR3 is TGTGCCAGCAGCTTGGCCGCAGGGGGCTCCTACAATGAGCAGTTCTTC. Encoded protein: CASSLAAGGSYNEQFF.